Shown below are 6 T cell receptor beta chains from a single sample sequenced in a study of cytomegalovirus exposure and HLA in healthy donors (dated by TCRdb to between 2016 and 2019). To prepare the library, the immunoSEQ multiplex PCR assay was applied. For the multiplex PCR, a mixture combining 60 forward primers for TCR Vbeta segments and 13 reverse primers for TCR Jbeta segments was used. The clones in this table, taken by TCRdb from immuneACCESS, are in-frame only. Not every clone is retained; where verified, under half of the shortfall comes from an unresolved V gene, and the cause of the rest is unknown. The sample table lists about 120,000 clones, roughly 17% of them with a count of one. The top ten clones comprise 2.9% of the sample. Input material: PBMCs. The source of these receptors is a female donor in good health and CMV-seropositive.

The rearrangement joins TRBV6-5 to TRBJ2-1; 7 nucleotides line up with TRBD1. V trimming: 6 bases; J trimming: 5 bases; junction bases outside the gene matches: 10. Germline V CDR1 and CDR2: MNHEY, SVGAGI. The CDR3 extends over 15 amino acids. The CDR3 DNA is TGTGCCAGCAGCCAGACAGGGTCAAGGAACAATGAGCAGTTCTTC. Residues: CASSQTGSRNNEQFF.

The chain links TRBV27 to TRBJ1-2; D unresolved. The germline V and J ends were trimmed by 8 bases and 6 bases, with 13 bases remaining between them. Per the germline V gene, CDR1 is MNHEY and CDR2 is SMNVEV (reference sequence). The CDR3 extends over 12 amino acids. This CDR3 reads CASSYGGHGYTF. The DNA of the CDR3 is TGTGCCAGCTCGTACGGAGGGCATGGCTACACCTTC.

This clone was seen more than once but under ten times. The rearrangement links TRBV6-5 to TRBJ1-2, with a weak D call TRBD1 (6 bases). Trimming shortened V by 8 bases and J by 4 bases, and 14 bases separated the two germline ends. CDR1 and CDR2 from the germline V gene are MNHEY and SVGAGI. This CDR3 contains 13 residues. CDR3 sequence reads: CASVRGKTYGYTF. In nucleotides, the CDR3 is TGTGCCAGCGTAAGGGGGAAAACCTATGGCTACACCTTC.

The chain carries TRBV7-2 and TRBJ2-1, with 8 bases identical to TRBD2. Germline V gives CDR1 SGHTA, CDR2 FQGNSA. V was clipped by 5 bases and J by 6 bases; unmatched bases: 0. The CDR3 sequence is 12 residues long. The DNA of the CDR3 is TGTGCCAGCAGCGCGGGGGGCAATGAGCAGTTCTTC. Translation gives CASSAGGNEQFF.

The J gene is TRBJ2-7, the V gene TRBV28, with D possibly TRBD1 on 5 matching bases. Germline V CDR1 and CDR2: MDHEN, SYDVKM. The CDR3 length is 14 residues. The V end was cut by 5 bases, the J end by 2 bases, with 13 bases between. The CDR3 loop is CASSQGAGTYEQYF. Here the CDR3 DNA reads TGTGCCAGCAGTCAAGGGGCCGGAACCTACGAGCAGTACTTC.

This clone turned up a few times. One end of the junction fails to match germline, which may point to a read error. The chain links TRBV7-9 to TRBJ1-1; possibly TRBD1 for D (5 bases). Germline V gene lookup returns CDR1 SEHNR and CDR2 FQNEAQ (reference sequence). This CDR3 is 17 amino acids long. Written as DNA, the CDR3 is TGTGCCAGCAGCTTAATTCCGCACGGCAGGGCGAACACTGAAACTTTCTTT. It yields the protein CASSLIPHGRANTETFF.